One sample yielded the 11 T cell receptor beta chains listed below, sequenced in a study of tumor-infiltrating lymphocytes in glioblastoma multiforme. TCR beta libraries were built from RNA through three nested multiplex PCR rounds using modified ARM-PCR. TCRdb independently ran MiXCR on the multiplex PCR reads; one entry per CDR3 protein. The repertoire holds approximately 12,000 distinct CDR3 sequences, with 66% as singletons. What was sequenced was brain tumor tissue. Source of these receptors: a male donor with glioblastoma.

On this clonotype: It may be a read error: a sequence one base away is much more abundant. The chain links TRBV5-1 to TRBJ2-7, with D perhaps TRBD1 (7 bases). The CDR3 runs to 16 residues. Looked up from germline, CDR1 is SGHRS and CDR2 is YFSETQ. The CDR3 coding sequence is TGCGCCAACAGCTTGGGGGTCGGAGGGGGCTTGGGCGAGCAGTACTTC. It is translated as CANSLGVGGGLGEQYF.

A remark on this clonotype: One end of the junction does not line up with germline, which may come from a read error. The chain joins TRBV11-2 to TRBJ2-3, with D possibly TRBD1 on 5 matching bases. CDR1 is SGHAT and CDR2 is FQNNGV in the germline V gene. The CDR3 covers 14 residues. The CDR3 region has the DNA TGTGCCATCAGCCCGAGACAGTTCACAGATACGCAGTATTTT. Its translation is CAISPRQFTDTQYF.

By share of the sample, this clonotype is medium-sized. The chain combines TRBV29-1 with TRBJ2-2, with TRBD2 as a possible D gene (6 bases). From germline, CDR1 is SQVTM and CDR2 ANQGSEA. Trimming took off 4 bases at V and 7 bases at J, with 13 bases between the two ends. This CDR3 is 13 amino acids long. The chain's CDR3 is CSVGDFLFGELFF. The CDR3 DNA reads as TGCAGCGTTGGGGACTTCCTCTTCGGGGAGCTGTTTTTT.

Concerning this clonotype itself: The junction departs from germline at one end; a sequencing error may be responsible. V is TRBV20-1 and J is TRBJ2-7; the D gene is possibly TRBD2 (6 bases). Germline V gene sequence: CDR1 DFQATT, CDR2 SNEGSKA (reference sequence). There are 15 residues in the CDR3. The DNA for the CDR3 is TGCAATGCTTCGGGACTGGGGTCCATCTCCTATGAGCAATACTTC. It specifies CNASGLGSISYEQYF.

In the case of this clonotype: At one of its ends the junction is not consistent with the germline gene, which may arise from a read error. The chain is built from TRBV5-1 and TRBJ2-2; perhaps TRBD1 as D (7 bases). Germline CDR1 SGHRS, CDR2 YFSETQ. The CDR3 has 15 residues. The CDR3 nucleotides read TGCGCCAGCAGCGGGGGACAGTGGAACACCCGGGAGCTGTCTTTT. Its protein product is CASSGGQWNTRELSF.

Comment on this clonotype: An end of the junction does not agree with germline; a read error may underlie this. The rearrangement links TRBV28 to TRBJ2-7; D might be TRBD1 (5 bases). Germline V lookup: CDR1 MDHEN, CDR2 SYDVKM. The CDR3 runs 15 residues. For the CDR3, the DNA is TGTGCCAACACCACAGGAGAGGCCAGCTCCTACGAGCAGTGCTTC. Translating it yields CANTTGEASSYEQCF. Filled out from reference TRBV28 and TRBJ2-7, the complete variable domain reads DVKVTQSSRYLVKRTGEKVFLECVQDMDHENMFWYRQDPGLGLRLIYFSYDVKMKEKGDIPEGYSVSREKKERFSLILESASTNQTSMYLCANTTGEASSYEQCFGPGTRLTVT.

Here the CDR3 reads CASSLGGGNTGELFF. CDR3 nucleotide sequence: TGTGCCAGCAGCTTAGGCGGGGGGAACACCGGGGAGCTGTTTTTT. This sequence joins TRBV11-2 and TRBJ2-2, with TRBD2 identical over 7 bases. CDR1 is SGHAT, CDR2 FQNNGV, per germline. With V trimmed by 1 base and J by 1 base, 0 bases remained unmatched. The CDR3 contains 15 residues.

By share, this clonotype ranks as medium-sized. This rearrangement joins TRBV20-1 to TRBJ2-7; D is unresolved. The germline CDR1 and CDR2 sequences are DFQATT and SNEGSKA (reference sequence). Trimming removed 6 bases from V and 1 base from J, with 16 bases in between. The CDR3 loop spans 14 amino acids. The CDR3: CSAVPISSSYEQYF. The CDR3 DNA follows: TGCAGTGCCGTCCCAATAAGCAGTTCCTACGAGCAGTACTTC.

With regard to this clonotype: No conserved phenylalanine or tryptophan ends this CDR3, so it is likely a read error. V usage is TRBV20-1 and J usage is TRBJ2-1, with unresolved D. The V gene lost 0 bases and the J gene lost 12 bases, with 18 bases spanning the gap. Germline CDR1 and CDR2: DFQATT and SNEGSKA (reference sequence). The CDR3 runs 14 residues. The CDR3 DNA reads TGCAGTGCTAGAGATGAGGCAGGCCTGTATGGGCAGTTCCTC. This sequence encodes CSARDEAGLYGQFL.

V is TRBV20-1 and J is TRBJ1-6, with 7 bases fitting TRBD1. The germline V gene has CDR1 DFQATT and CDR2 SNEGSKA (reference sequence). The trim removed 0 bases at V and 8 bases at J, leaving 16 bases unmatched. The CDR3 loop spans 18 amino acids. The DNA for the CDR3 is TGCAGTGCTAGAGATCTCGTCGGGCAGGGGGACTACGATTCACCCCTCCACTTT. This sequence encodes CSARDLVGQGDYDSPLHF.

As regards this clonotype: This likely comes from a read error, as the CDR3 has no conserved phenylalanine or tryptophan at its end. The chain combines TRBV11-1 with TRBJ2-3; 8 bases line up with TRBD2. The J segment lost 5 bases and the V segment lost 4 bases, leaving 11 bases of the junction unmatched. Per the germline V gene, CDR1 is SGHAT and CDR2 is FQDESV (reference sequence). This CDR3 is built from 16 residues. The chain's CDR3 is CASSSHTSGGEDTQYY. The CDR3 DNA follows: TGTGCCAGCAGCTCCCATACTAGCGGAGGGGAAGATACGCAGTATTAT.